The present entry profiles one T cell receptor beta chain with its context. The antigen is undetermined. CDR1 and CDR2 from the germline V gene are SGHVS and FQNEAQ. The length of the CDR3 is 14 residues. The V end was cut by 0 bases, the J end by 5 bases, with 11 bases between. Both TCR beta VDJ combination and CDR3 sequence profiling were carried out. Genomic DNA was the template for this profiling. TCRdb independently ran MiXCR on the reads; one entry per CDR3 protein. The sample holds around 180,000 distinct CDR3 sequences, 48% seen once. The sequenced patients had an expansion of CD8+CD57+ cells seen by flow cytometry. Each of the patients presented with severe acquired aplastic anemia. Patients had not yet gotten any therapy when their blood was taken for sampling. This record comes from a study of CD8+CD57+ T cells in acquired aplastic anemia. Study-level information: On average, sorted CD4+ and CD8+ cells gave 2.5 to 4 ug of DNA. Study-wide results and limits: Simpson's diversity of CD8+ cells was not significantly different in patients compared with controls.

The chain links TRBV7-8 to TRBJ2-7; no definite D call. Sample: sorted CD4+, CD8+, or CD8+CD57+ T cells (not recorded which) from PBMCs. This sequence originates from a human donor with aplastic anemia. The CDR3 here is CASSLAVRVNEQYF. The DNA for the CDR3 is TGTGCCAGCAGCTTAGCTGTTCGGGTTAACGAGCAGTACTTC. Filled out from reference TRBV7-8 and TRBJ2-7, the complete variable domain reads GAGVSQSPRYKVAKRGQDVALRCDPISGHVSLFWYQQALGQGPEFLTYFQNEAQLDKSGLPSDRFFAERPEGSVSTLKIQRTQQEDSAVYLCASSLAVRVNEQYFGPGTRLTVT.